The entry that follows covers one T cell receptor beta chain sequence. The antigen is undetermined. This sample was included in a study of T cell responses to AZD1222 COVID-19 vaccine. Only in-frame clones appear in the TCRdb table, and some are missing; sequencing was by immunoSEQ multiplex PCR. In the table there are roughly 180,000 clones, around 86% of which are singletons. Points from the study as a whole: A reported finding is that nearly half of spike-specific TCRs target unmutated variant regions. Donors were chiefly white British, with a greater number of females, and clonal diversity was perhaps underestimated. Scientists sampled the repertoires only once the peak T cell response had passed. Spike-specific TCRs gained breadth and depth after people received two AZD1222 doses.

The sequencing used peripheral blood, collected on day 0 of MenACWY control vaccination. This clonotype was sampled from an adult in good health.

In DNA, the CDR3 is TGTGCCAGCAGCATACAGGGGGCCTCTTATGGCTACACCTTC. Protein: CASSIQGASYGYTF. V usage is TRBV2 and J usage is TRBJ1-2; 9 bases are a match to TRBD1. The CDR3 spans 14 residues. Per the germline V gene, CDR1 is SNHLY and CDR2 is FYNNEI. V trimming: 6 bases; J trimming: 5 bases; junction bases outside the gene matches: 7.